This TCR beta chain was recorded in a study of CD8+CD57+ T cells in acquired aplastic anemia. Study summary: Average DNA yield from sorted CD4+ and CD8+ cells was about 3.2 ug. Study-level points and caveats: Between the patient and control groups, CD8+ Simpson's diversity did not differ significantly. Roughly 31 CD8+ CDR3 sequences occurred in both the patients and the controls.

Comments on this clonotype: Its antigen is not known.

All patients picked for sequencing had shown, by flow cytometry, an expansion of CD8+CD57+ cells. Severe acquired aplastic anemia was diagnosed in all patients. Profiling that covered TCR beta VDJ and CDR3 relied on genomic DNA as its template. TCRdb reanalysed the reads using MiXCR and keeps one entry per CDR3 protein. The sample has around 220,000 distinct CDR3 sequences, about half seen once. Sequencing was carried out using sorted CD4+, CD8+, or CD8+CD57+ T cells (not recorded which) from PBMCs. The receptor was derived from a human donor with aplastic anemia.

The CDR3 sequence is CAISEGRQGYGYTF. The CDR3 region has the DNA TGTGCCATCAGTGAAGGACGACAGGGCTATGGCTACACCTTC. This chain uses TRBV10-3 with TRBJ1-2, with TRBD1 identical over 7 bases. The CDR3 has 14 amino acids. Trimming took 3 bases from V and 4 from J; bases not matched to a gene: 5. Germline-derived CDR1 and CDR2 are ENHRY and SYGVKD.